This TCR beta chain appears in the sequencing data of a study of blood T cells in healthy people across ages. Study information: Per every two T cells, about one barcoded beta molecule was captured by template switching.

The CDR3 consists of 15 residues. Between the trimmed V and J ends, which lost 2 bases and 8 bases, there was a span of 16 bases. Germline V gene data show CDR1 as MDHEN and CDR2 as SYDVKM. Primed by a sample-barcoded 5' primer and a J-beta primer mix, a second PCR proceeded for roughly 6 to 12 cycles. TCRdb reanalysed the 5' RACE reads using MiXCR and keeps one entry per CDR3 protein. Among 1,500,000 or so distinct CDR3 sequences listed, approximately 59% were seen once. The rearrangement links TRBV28 to TRBJ2-1, with no clear D. The clonotype comes from a young man in good health. Sample: blood. CDR3 nucleotides: TGTGCCAGCAGTTTAACTTGGAACAGTTTCGATGAGCAGTTCTTC. Translated, it gives CASSLTWNSFDEQFF.